The next 30 T cell receptor beta chains were all read from a single sample in a study of blood T cell repertoires in COVID-19. Clones were sequenced by immunoSEQ multiplex PCR, and TCRdb holds only the in-frame ones, with some missing. The sample holds 100,000 to 150,000 clones, around 89% seen once. Sequenced material: peripheral blood. These receptors originate from a man aged 55 to 70 with COVID-19, enrolled during active disease.

The chain uses TRBV5-1 and TRBJ1-1, with 8 nucleotides matching TRBD1. The CDR3 sequence is 15 residues long. CDR1 is SGHRS, CDR2 YFSETQ, per germline. V lost 0 bases, J lost 7 bases, and 8 bases stayed unmatched. The CDR3: CASSLVQGAEGEAFF. The CDR3 DNA is TGCGCCAGCAGCTTGGTTCAGGGGGCTGAGGGTGAAGCTTTCTTT.

The CDR3 region has the DNA TGTGCCAGCAGAATCAGCGGGTTTAGCTCCTACAATGAGCAGTTCTTC. It yields the protein CASRISGFSSYNEQFF. The chain recombines TRBV28 with TRBJ2-1; TRBD2 is a possible D gene (6 bases). The V gene lost 6 bases and the J gene lost 0 bases, with 15 bases spanning the gap. The CDR3 loop spans 16 amino acids. Germline V gene data show CDR1 as MDHEN and CDR2 as SYDVKM.

The V gene is TRBV19, the J gene TRBJ1-2; the match to TRBD1 covers 9 bases. The CDR3 totals 15 residues. Trimming cost V 5 bases and J 3 bases; bases outside gene matches: 7. CDR1 is LNHDA and CDR2 is SQIVND in the germline V gene (reference sequence). CDR3 nucleotide sequence: TGTGCCAGTAGTCCCCGGACAGGGGCCGACTATGGCTACACCTTC. It encodes CASSPRTGADYGYTF.

In nucleotides, the CDR3 is TGTGCCAGCAGCTCGGACACGAACTATGGCTACACCTTC. It yields the protein CASSSDTNYGYTF. V and J are TRBV7-3 and TRBJ1-2; D is perhaps TRBD1 (5 bases). V shed 4 bases and J shed 2 bases, with 8 bases lying between them. The V gene's germline CDR1 is SGHTA and CDR2 FQGTGA. This CDR3 comprises 13 residues.

The chain combines TRBV7-2 with TRBJ1-6; no reliable D call. CDR1 is SGHTA and CDR2 is FQGNSA in the germline V gene. V was clipped by 1 base and J by 4 bases, with 5 bases between them. This CDR3 contains 14 residues. The CDR3 region is CASSLGAYNSPLHF. DNA of the CDR3: TGTGCCAGCAGCTTAGGGGCATATAATTCACCCCTCCACTTT.

The chain links TRBV19 to TRBJ1-2; D remains ambiguous. Trimming removed 7 bases from V and 4 bases from J, with 22 bases in between. Looked up from germline, CDR1 is LNHDA and CDR2 is SQIVND (reference sequence). The CDR3 is 16 amino acids. In nucleotides, the CDR3 is TGTGCCAGTACTGGGCGTGGGCTTCCCGGAGGCTATGGCTACACCTTC. This sequence encodes CASTGRGLPGGYGYTF. Together with reference TRBV19 and TRBJ1-2, the CDR3 gives the full variable domain: DGGITQSPKYLFRKEGQNVTLSCEQNLNHDAMYWYRQDPGQGLRLIYYSQIVNDFQKGDIAEGYSVSREKKESFPLTVTSAQKNPTAFYLCASTGRGLPGGYGYTFGSGTRLTVV.

The V and J genes are TRBV6-2 or TRBV6-3 and TRBJ1-5, with a tentative D call TRBD1 (5 bases). The length of the CDR3 is 17 residues. The V gene lost 1 base and the J gene lost 3 bases, with 16 bases spanning the gap. The germline gives CDR1 MNHEY, CDR2 SVGEGT. The CDR3 nucleotides are TGTGCCAGCAGTTACTTCCAGGGTAGGGCGACCAATCAGCCCCAGCATTTT. Protein product: CASSYFQGRATNQPQHF.

This clone was counted once. The rearrangement uses TRBV24-1 and TRBJ1-5; TRBD1 matches 11 bases. With V trimmed by 4 bases and J by 0 bases, 10 bases remained unmatched. CDR1 is KGHDR, CDR2 SFDVKD, per germline. CDR3 size: 19 residues. For the CDR3, the DNA is TGTGCCACCAGTGAAACCGGGACAGGGGGTCCTCTTAGCAATCAGCCCCAGCATTTT. Protein sequence: CATSETGTGGPLSNQPQHF.

V usage is TRBV30 and J usage is TRBJ1-1, with 7 positions matching TRBD1. The CDR3 is 13 amino acids. Germline trimming cut 4 bases from V and 6 bases from J; bases unmatched to any gene: 8. Germline assignment: CDR1 GTSNPN and CDR2 SVGIG (reference sequence). CDR3 loop: CAWTKTGRPEAFF. In DNA, the CDR3 is TGTGCCTGGACGAAGACAGGGAGGCCTGAAGCTTTCTTT. The full variable domain, with the rest looked up from reference TRBV30 and TRBJ1-1, is SQTIHQWPATLVQPVGSPLSLECTVEGTSNPNLYWYRQAAGRGLQLLFYSVGIGQISSEVPQNLSASRPQDRQFILSSKKLLLSDSGFYLCAWTKTGRPEAFFGQGTRLTVV.

V is TRBV19 and J is TRBJ2-1; TRBD1 might be the D (5 bases). Germline V gene lookup returns CDR1 LNHDA and CDR2 SQIVND (reference sequence). V was trimmed by 4 bases and J by 5 bases, leaving 18 bases between them. The CDR3 loop spans 16 amino acids. CDR3 bases: TGTGCCAGTAGTAACAGACAGAAGGTGGGGAACAATGAGCAGTTCTTC. This sequence encodes CASSNRQKVGNNEQFF. The whole variable domain, remainder taken from reference TRBV19 and TRBJ2-1, is DGGITQSPKYLFRKEGQNVTLSCEQNLNHDAMYWYRQDPGQGLRLIYYSQIVNDFQKGDIAEGYSVSREKKESFPLTVTSAQKNPTAFYLCASSNRQKVGNNEQFFGPGTRLTVL.

V gene TRBV12-3 or TRBV12-4 combines with J gene TRBJ1-4, with 7 bases lining up with TRBD1. J gave up 5 bases and V 6 bases, and 3 bases lay outside the gene matches. CDR3 size: 13 residues. CDR3 sequence reads: CASRRDSNEKLFF. DNA of the CDR3: TGTGCCAGCAGACGGGACAGCAATGAAAAACTGTTTTTT.

The CDR3 nucleotides read TGTGCCAGCAGTTCGGACAGGAGTTTAACTGAAGCTTTCTTT. Residues: CASSSDRSLTEAFF. The chain has TRBV27 and TRBJ1-1; 7 bases match TRBD1. Trimming cost V 4 bases and J 5 bases; bases outside gene matches: 7. Germline loops: CDR1 MNHEY, CDR2 SMNVEV (reference sequence). The CDR3 has 14 residues.

This sequence joins TRBV19 and TRBJ1-5; D gene uncertain. Per the germline V gene, CDR1 is LNHDA and CDR2 is SQIVND (reference sequence). CDR3 size: 14 residues. Trimming took off 0 bases at V and 7 bases at J, with 10 bases between the two ends. The CDR3 nucleotides read TGTGCCAGTAGTATAGATGCCCGGGGACAGCCCCAGCATTTT. This codes for CASSIDARGQPQHF.

V and J are TRBV30 and TRBJ2-2; 8 bases line up with TRBD1. Germline CDR1 reads GTSNPN; CDR2 reads SVGIG (reference sequence). Trimming at V came to 2 bases and at J to 7 bases, leaving 6 bases not matched to a gene. This CDR3 spans 14 amino acids. This chain's CDR3 is CAWSRTGNSGELFF. The CDR3 DNA reads TGTGCCTGGAGTCGGACAGGGAATAGCGGGGAGCTGTTTTTT.

The V and J genes are TRBV6-5 and TRBJ1-2, with no clear D. Trimming took off 0 bases at V and 3 bases at J, with 8 bases between the two ends. The CDR3 is 14 residues long. CDR1 is MNHEY, CDR2 SVGAGI, per germline. The CDR3 spells CASSYSAVDYGYTF. In nucleotides, the CDR3 is TGTGCCAGCAGTTACTCTGCCGTAGACTATGGCTACACCTTC.

V and J are TRBV3-1 (or the pseudogene TRBV3-2) and TRBJ1-3; 10 bases agree with TRBD1. The J segment lost 1 base and the V segment lost 0 bases, leaving 12 bases of the junction unmatched. CDR1 LGHDT and CDR2 YNNKEL come from the germline V gene (reference sequence). The CDR3 runs 20 residues. The CDR3 sequence is CASSQDFGTGVYGSGNTIYF. CDR3 coding DNA: TGTGCCAGCAGCCAAGATTTCGGGACAGGGGTGTATGGGTCTGGAAACACCATATATTTT.

The gene calls are TRBV15 and TRBJ2-7; 11 bases line up with TRBD2. After removal of 8 bases from V and 2 bases from J, the junction contained 8 bases not matched to a gene. The germline gives CDR1 LNHNV, CDR2 YYDKDF (reference sequence). The CDR3 is made up of 15 amino acids. CDR3 nucleotide sequence: TGTGCCACCGACCGAGGGACTAGCGGAACCTACGAGCAGTACTTC. It yields the protein CATDRGTSGTYEQYF.

The rearrangement links TRBV30 to TRBJ2-1; 8 nucleotides line up with TRBD1. The germline gives CDR1 GTSNPN, CDR2 SVGIG (reference sequence). J was trimmed by 0 bases and V by 2 bases; bases with no gene match: 9. CDR3 length: 17 amino acids. CDR3 bases: TGTGCCTGGAGTTTCCGGACAGGGCACAGCTCCTACAATGAGCAGTTCTTC. This encodes CAWSFRTGHSSYNEQFF.

The chain joins TRBV7-3 to TRBJ1-1, with a tentative D call TRBD1 (5 bases). Germline CDR1 SGHTA, CDR2 FQGTGA. The CDR3 loop spans 14 amino acids. Trimming stripped 5 bases from V and 1 base from J, with 11 bases between. The CDR3 region is CASSIGGANTEAFF. The DNA of the CDR3 is TGTGCCAGCAGCATCGGGGGAGCGAACACTGAAGCTTTCTTT. Looking up the rest from reference TRBV7-3 and TRBJ1-1 gives the full variable domain: GAGVSQTPSNKVTEKGKYVELRCDPISGHTALYWYRQSLGQGPEFLIYFQGTGAADDSGLPNDRFFAVRPEGSVSTLKIQRTERGDSAVYLCASSIGGANTEAFFGQGTRLTVV.

The V gene is TRBV7-8, the J gene TRBJ2-7; weak D call: TRBD2 (6 bases). The CDR3 is 15 amino acids. CDR1 SGHVS and CDR2 FQNEAQ come from the germline V gene. V shed 5 bases and J shed 3 bases, with 17 bases lying between them. The CDR3 region is CASSPAGTVDYEQYF. The CDR3 DNA follows: TGTGCCAGCAGCCCAGCCGGGACTGTCGACTACGAGCAGTACTTC.

The chain joins TRBV14 to TRBJ2-1; 13 bases line up with TRBD2. Per the germline V gene, CDR1 is SGHDN and CDR2 is FVKESK. V shed 3 bases, J shed 4 bases, and the junction held 3 bases outside the gene matches. The CDR3 spans 16 residues. The CDR3 loop reads CASSQPGLAGYNEQFF. As DNA, the CDR3 is TGTGCCAGCAGCCAGCCGGGACTAGCGGGGTACAATGAGCAGTTCTTC. The full variable domain, with the rest looked up from reference TRBV14 and TRBJ2-1, is EAGVTQFPSHSVIEKGQTVTLRCDPISGHDNLYWYRRVMGKEIKFLLHFVKESKQDESGMPNNRFLAERTGGTYSTLKVQPAELEDSGVYFCASSQPGLAGYNEQFFGPGTRLTVL.

The chain links TRBV5-1 to TRBJ2-2; possible D gene TRBD2, 5 bases. Between the trimmed V and J ends, which lost 0 bases and 4 bases, there was a span of 10 bases. CDR1 SGHRS and CDR2 YFSETQ come from the germline V gene. The CDR3 length is 15 residues. CDR3 amino acids: CASSLDSSSTGELFF. CDR3 sequence (DNA): TGCGCCAGCAGCTTGGATTCTAGCAGCACCGGGGAGCTGTTTTTT.

V and J are TRBV7-9 and TRBJ2-7; maybe TRBD1 (6 bases). The germline CDR1 and CDR2 sequences are SEHNR and FQNEAQ (reference sequence). Trimming left V 2 bases short and J 7 bases short, with 12 bases between. The CDR3 runs 13 residues. CDR3 loop: CASSLMGAGEQYF. The CDR3 bases are TGTGCCAGCAGCTTAATGGGGGCTGGGGAGCAGTACTTC.

Concerning this clone: The sample has other DNA sequences that encode this CDR3 too. The chain has TRBV5-1 and TRBJ1-1; 7 nucleotides align to TRBD1. Germline V lookup: CDR1 SGHRS, CDR2 YFSETQ. With 0 bases clipped from V and 8 bases from J, the junction kept 1 base outside the gene matches. The CDR3 has 12 residues. The CDR3 DNA reads as TGCGCCAGCAGCTTGGTGGGACAGGAAGCTTTCTTT. This sequence encodes CASSLVGQEAFF.

The chain has TRBV29-1 and TRBJ1-2; no clear D. CDR3 size: 12 residues. Per the germline V gene, CDR1 is SQVTM and CDR2 is ANQGSEA. V was clipped by 6 bases and J by 8 bases, with 16 bases between them. Here the CDR3 reads CSVEDLEWGYTF. DNA for the CDR3: TGCAGCGTGGAGGACCTCGAGTGGGGCTACACCTTC.

As to this clone: Its ends do not fully match the called genes, so a read error is possible. CDR3 in amino acids: CSIDRGVTQYF. As DNA, the CDR3 is TGCAGCATTGACAGGGGTGTTACGCAGTATTTT. V and J are TRBV29-1 and TRBJ2-3, with TRBD1 matching 8 bases. Germline CDR1 is SQVTM and CDR2 is ANQGSEA. The CDR3 consists of 11 residues.

This clone was seen once. V and J are TRBV23-1 and TRBJ1-5; D possibly corresponds to TRBD1 (5 bases). TRBV23-1 is an open reading frame, and its role is uncertain. CDR3 size: 13 residues. The V and J ends lost 0 bases and 7 bases respectively, with 7 bases between them. CDR3 in amino acids: CASSQSQGQPQHF. CDR3 nucleotides: TGCGCCAGCAGTCAATCGCAGGGCCAGCCCCAGCATTTT.

J is TRBJ2-3 and V is TRBV11-2; the match to TRBD1 covers 11 bases. The CDR3 is 16 amino acids. The V segment lost 5 bases and the J segment 5 bases; nucleotides outside the gene matches: 9. From germline, CDR1 is SGHAT and CDR2 FQNNGV. The CDR3 loop is CASSRGVGQGGDTQYF. The CDR3, as DNA: TGTGCCAGCAGCAGAGGCGTGGGACAGGGGGGAGATACGCAGTATTTT.

The genes are TRBV5-1 and TRBJ2-3; D possibly corresponds to TRBD2 (5 bases). The V gene's germline CDR1 is SGHRS and CDR2 YFSETQ. This CDR3 has 15 amino acids. V was pared by 1 base and J by 7 bases, with 16 bases between. DNA for the CDR3: TGCGCCAGCAGCTTGCGGGATCCAACGACCAATACGCAGTATTTT. Protein product: CASSLRDPTTNTQYF.

The chain links TRBV9 to TRBJ1-4; D is unresolved. The V end lost 3 bases, the J end lost 0 bases, and 15 bases lay between the germline ends. CDR1 is SGDLS, CDR2 YYNGEE, per germline. This CDR3 is 17 amino acids long. Here the CDR3 reads CASSANPKSTTNEKLFF. In DNA form, the CDR3 reads TGTGCCAGCAGCGCCAATCCTAAATCCACAACTAATGAAAAACTGTTTTTT.